A selection of T cell receptor beta chains follows, all from one sample in a study of T-cell memory formation after mild COVID-19. TCRdb called the 5' RACE reads again in MiXCR, with one record for every CDR3 protein. The sample lists 280,000 or so distinct CDR3 sequences, approximately 18% occurring once. Material: PBMCs or a T cell subset sorted from them (not recorded which). Source of these receptors: a man younger than 35 who had mild COVID-19 (a few samples of this study predate the infection). Cell type and time point are not known. CDR3s include the opening cysteine and the closing phenylalanine or tryptophan. A D gene is named only where the DNA matches it firmly. Rows may omit the clone size; those that give it use once, few, many or a size class.

D: TRBD2
J: TRBJ2-5
V: TRBV4-1
size: .
CDR3: CASSQEERGPTYQETQYF
DNA: TGCGCCAGCAGCCAAGAAGAGCGGGGGCCTACGTACCAAGAGACCCAGTACTTC

D: .
J: TRBJ1-2
V: TRBV25-1
size: few
CDR3: CASRQTNYGYTF
DNA: TGTGCCAGCAGACAGACCAACTATGGCTACACCTTC

D: .
J: TRBJ2-5
V: TRBV7-8
size: .
CDR3: CASSPSEETQYF
DNA: TGTGCCAGCAGCCCTAGCGAAGAGACCCAGTACTTC

D: .
J: TRBJ2-5
V: TRBV3-1
size: .
CDR3: CASSQSETQETQYF
DNA: TGTGCCAGCAGCCAATCCGAGACCCAAGAGACCCAGTACTTC

D: .
J: TRBJ2-3
V: TRBV7-9
size: few
CDR3: CASSHPWPLTDTQYF
DNA: TGTGCCAGCAGCCACCCCTGGCCCCTCACAGATACGCAGTATTTT

D: TRBD2
J: TRBJ2-4
V: TRBV4-2
size: few
CDR3: CASSQVPLAGELAKNIQYF
DNA: TGTGCCAGCAGCCAAGTCCCACTAGCGGGCGAATTAGCCAAAAACATTCAGTACTTC

D: .
J: TRBJ1-1
V: TRBV18
size: .
CDR3: CASSTTGHLNTEAFF
DNA: TGTGCCAGCTCCACGACGGGACATCTGAACACTGAAGCTTTCTTT

D: TRBD1
J: TRBJ2-1
V: TRBV6-2/TRBV6-3
size: few
CDR3: CASGTTGGFYNEQFF
DNA: TGTGCCAGCGGTACGACAGGGGGCTTCTACAATGAGCAGTTCTTC

D: TRBD1
J: TRBJ2-1
V: TRBV5-1
size: few
CDR3: CASSLVGQGANEQFF
DNA: TGCGCCAGCAGCTTGGTAGGACAGGGGGCTAATGAGCAGTTCTTC

D: TRBD1
J: TRBJ2-1
V: TRBV7-2
size: .
CDR3: CASSQMDRGNEQFF
DNA: TGTGCCAGCAGTCAGATGGACAGGGGAAATGAGCAGTTCTTC

D: .
J: TRBJ1-2
V: TRBV6-5
size: few
CDR3: CASSQSPGGQGYTF
DNA: TGTGCCAGCAGCCAGTCCCCTGGGGGCCAGGGCTACACCTTC

D: .
J: TRBJ1-4
V: TRBV6-5
size: .
CDR3: CATRPTGGQLGKLFF
DNA: TGTGCTACACGTCCCACGGGGGGGCAGTTGGGAAAACTGTTTTTT

D: .
J: TRBJ1-1
V: TRBV7-2
size: many
CDR3: CASSLDWGGFTEAFF
DNA: TGTGCCAGCAGCTTAGATTGGGGGGGCTTCACTGAAGCTTTCTTT

D: .
J: TRBJ1-6
V: TRBV6-2/TRBV6-3
size: .
CDR3: CASSYREESPLHF
DNA: TGTGCCAGCAGTTACAGGGAGGAGTCACCCCTCCACTTT

D: TRBD1
J: TRBJ2-7
V: TRBV20-1
size: few
CDR3: CSARATGVYEQYF
DNA: TGCAGTGCTAGAGCCACAGGGGTCTACGAGCAGTACTTC

D: .
J: TRBJ2-3
V: TRBV11-2
size: few
CDR3: CASSFSAGDTQYF
DNA: TGTGCCAGCAGCTTCAGCGCCGGCGATACGCAGTATTTT

D: .
J: TRBJ2-1
V: TRBV6-2/TRBV6-3
size: few
CDR3: CASKPWSALYNEQFF
DNA: TGTGCCAGCAAGCCTTGGTCAGCCCTCTACAATGAGCAGTTCTTC

D: .
J: TRBJ2-2
V: TRBV7-9
size: .
CDR3: CASRRDGGETGELFF
DNA: TGTGCCAGCAGGCGTGACGGGGGTGAGACCGGGGAGCTGTTTTTT

D: TRBD1
J: TRBJ2-2
V: TRBV15
size: .
CDR3: CATSTRDRGSTGELFF
DNA: TGTGCCACCTCGACCCGGGACAGGGGGTCCACCGGGGAGCTGTTTTTT

D: .
J: TRBJ1-1
V: TRBV12-3/TRBV12-4
size: .
CDR3: CASSLRHQNTEAFF
DNA: TGTGCCAGCAGTTTGCGGCACCAGAACACTGAAGCTTTCTTT

D: .
J: TRBJ2-5
V: TRBV20-1
size: .
CDR3: CSARGEGSFQETQYF
DNA: TGCAGTGCTAGAGGGGAAGGGTCCTTCCAAGAGACCCAGTACTTC

D: .
J: TRBJ2-1
V: TRBV2
size: few
CDR3: CASSGHRYNEQFF
DNA: TGTGCCAGCAGTGGACACCGTTACAATGAGCAGTTCTTC

D: TRBD1
J: TRBJ1-2
V: TRBV5-6
size: .
CDR3: CASSRDRGLYGYTF
DNA: TGTGCCAGCAGTAGGGACAGGGGCCTTTATGGCTACACCTTC

D: .
J: TRBJ2-4
V: TRBV5-4
size: few
CDR3: CASSRDRRNIQYF
DNA: TGTGCCAGCAGCCGAGACAGACGAAACATTCAGTACTTC

D: .
J: TRBJ2-6
V: TRBV6-6
size: few
CDR3: CASSYSKAAGSVAGANVLTF
DNA: TGTGCCAGCAGTTACTCTAAGGCAGCAGGTTCCGTGGCTGGGGCCAACGTCCTGACTTTC